Each of the 5 T cell receptor beta chains below was sequenced from the same sample in a study of blood T cell repertoires in COVID-19. Repertoires were generated with immunoSEQ multiplex PCR, while TCRdb's copy carries only in-frame clones and drops some. The data show under 300,000 clones, 85% seen once. Sequenced: peripheral blood. The receptors derive from a human donor in a cohort sampled during active COVID-19.

V and J are TRBV5-4 and TRBJ1-5, with D possibly TRBD1 on 5 matching bases. Trimming removed 4 bases at V and 0 bases at J, with 11 bases between. The germline CDR1 and CDR2 sequences are SGHNT and YYREEE (reference sequence). The CDR3 has 15 amino acids. This chain's CDR3 is CASSQQGSSNQPQHF. The DNA of the CDR3 is TGTGCCAGCAGCCAGCAGGGTTCTAGCAATCAGCCCCAGCATTTT. Together with reference TRBV5-4 and TRBJ1-5, the CDR3 gives the full variable domain: ETGVTQSPTHLIKTRGQQVTLRCSSQSGHNTVSWYQQALGQGPQFIFQYYREEENGRGNFPPRFSGLQFPNYSSELNVNALELDDSALYLCASSQQGSSNQPQHFGDGTRLSIL.

The V gene is TRBV5-1, the J gene TRBJ2-5, with a possible D match to TRBD1 (6 bases). Germline V CDR1 and CDR2: SGHRS, YFSETQ. CDR3 size: 13 residues. V was cut by 4 bases and J by 3 bases, with 10 bases left in between. The CDR3 protein is CASSRGWEETQYF. The CDR3 bases are TGCGCCAGCAGCAGGGGGTGGGAAGAGACCCAGTACTTC.

V usage is TRBV7-2 and J usage is TRBJ2-2; 9 bases align to TRBD2. V was clipped by 5 bases and J by 4 bases; unmatched bases: 8. The length of the CDR3 is 16 residues. Germline V gene sequence: CDR1 SGHTA, CDR2 FQGNSA. This CDR3 is CASSPPGGRATGELFF. In DNA form, the CDR3 reads TGTGCCAGCAGCCCGCCGGGCGGGAGGGCCACCGGGGAGCTGTTTTTT.

The chain uses TRBV19 and TRBJ1-1, with D perhaps TRBD1 (5 bases). V dropped 1 base and J dropped 1 base, with 10 bases sitting between them. The germline V gene has CDR1 LNHDA and CDR2 SQIVND (reference sequence). The CDR3 extends over 15 amino acids. The CDR3 is CASSIGGVSNTEAFF. The DNA of the CDR3 is TGTGCCAGTAGTATAGGGGGCGTTTCGAACACTGAAGCTTTCTTT. Combining the CDR3 with reference TRBV19 and TRBJ1-1 gives the whole variable domain DGGITQSPKYLFRKEGQNVTLSCEQNLNHDAMYWYRQDPGQGLRLIYYSQIVNDFQKGDIAEGYSVSREKKESFPLTVTSAQKNPTAFYLCASSIGGVSNTEAFFGQGTRLTVV.

For this clone: The same CDR3 arises from other DNA sequences in this sample as well. The CDR3: CASSIDRVTEAFF. The CDR3 coding sequence is TGTGCCAGTAGTATTGACCGGGTCACTGAAGCTTTCTTT. The V call is TRBV19, the J call TRBJ1-1; no clear D gene. This CDR3 is built from 13 residues. The V and J ends lost 3 bases and 4 bases respectively, with 9 bases between them. CDR1 and CDR2 (germline): LNHDA, SQIVND (reference sequence).